This T cell receptor beta chain came from a study of regulatory T cells in long-lasting Graves disease. Findings and limits, study-wide: Persistent patients had more shared public clonotypes (approximately 2,700) than new patients (about 920).

The germline V gene has CDR1 SGDLS and CDR2 YYNGEE. V lost 2 bases and J 7 bases, leaving 10 bases between the germline ends. The CDR3 has 14 residues. CDR3-region Arm-PCR and iRepertoire HTBI primers produced the TCR beta libraries. TCRdb reprocessed the multiplex PCR reads with MiXCR, giving one entry per CDR3 protein. The sample shows fewer than 600,000 distinct CDR3 sequences, around a fifth of them seen only once. The time point: persistent/refractory GD, antithyroid drugs over 5 years with positive TRAb. Isolated PBMC RNA provided the starting material for the TCR library. On this clonotype itself: Its target is not known.

The rearrangement joins TRBV9 to TRBJ1-6; D unresolved. The specimen comprised peripheral blood mononuclear cells (PBMCs), sampled when the disease was refractory, from a patient treated with antithyroid drugs. The clonotype originates from a female donor with Graves disease. This CDR3 is CASSVGLVNSPLHF. The CDR3 nucleotides read TGTGCCAGCAGCGTCGGGCTGGTGAATTCACCCCTCCACTTT.